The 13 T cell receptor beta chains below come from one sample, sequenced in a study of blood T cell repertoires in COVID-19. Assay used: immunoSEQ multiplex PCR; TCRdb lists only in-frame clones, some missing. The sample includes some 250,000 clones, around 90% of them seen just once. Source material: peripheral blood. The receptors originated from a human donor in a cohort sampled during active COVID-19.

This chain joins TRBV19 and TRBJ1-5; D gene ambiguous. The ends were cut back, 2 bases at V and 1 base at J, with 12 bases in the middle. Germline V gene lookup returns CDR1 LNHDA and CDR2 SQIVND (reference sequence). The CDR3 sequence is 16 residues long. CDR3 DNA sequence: TGTGCCAGTAGTATAACGGCACAGATGAGCAATCAGCCCCAGCATTTT. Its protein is CASSITAQMSNQPQHF.

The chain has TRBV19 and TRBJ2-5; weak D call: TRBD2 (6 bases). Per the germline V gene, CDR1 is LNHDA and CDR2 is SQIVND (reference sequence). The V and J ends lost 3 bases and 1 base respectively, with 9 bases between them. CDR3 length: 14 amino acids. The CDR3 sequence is CASSIPGLQETQYF. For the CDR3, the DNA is TGTGCCAGTAGTATCCCGGGACTCCAAGAGACCCAGTACTTC.

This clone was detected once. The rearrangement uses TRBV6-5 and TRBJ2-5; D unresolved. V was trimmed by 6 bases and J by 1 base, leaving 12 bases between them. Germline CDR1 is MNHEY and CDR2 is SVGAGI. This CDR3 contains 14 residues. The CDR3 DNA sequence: TGTGCCAGCAGCCACACCCCGCCCCAAGAGACCCAGTACTTC. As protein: CASSHTPPQETQYF.

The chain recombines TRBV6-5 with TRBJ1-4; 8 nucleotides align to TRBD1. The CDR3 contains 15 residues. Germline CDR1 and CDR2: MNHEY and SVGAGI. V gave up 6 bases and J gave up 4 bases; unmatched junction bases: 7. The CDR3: CASSLVTGVNEKLFF. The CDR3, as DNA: TGTGCCAGCAGCCTTGTGACAGGGGTTAATGAAAAACTGTTTTTT.

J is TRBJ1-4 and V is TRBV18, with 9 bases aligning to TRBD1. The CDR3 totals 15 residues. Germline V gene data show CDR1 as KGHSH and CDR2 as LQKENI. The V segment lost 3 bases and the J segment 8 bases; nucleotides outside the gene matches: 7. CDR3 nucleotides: TGTGCCAGCTCACCGGACAGGGGAATGACGGAAAAACTGTTTTTT. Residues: CASSPDRGMTEKLFF.

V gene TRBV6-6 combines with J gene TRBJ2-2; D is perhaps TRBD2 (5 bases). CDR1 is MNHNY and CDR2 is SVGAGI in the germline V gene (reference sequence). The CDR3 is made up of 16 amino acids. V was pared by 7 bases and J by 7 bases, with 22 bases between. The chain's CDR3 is CASTPRAGSGGGELFF. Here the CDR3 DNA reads TGTGCCAGCACCCCGCGGGCCGGCAGTGGTGGCGGGGAGCTGTTTTTT.

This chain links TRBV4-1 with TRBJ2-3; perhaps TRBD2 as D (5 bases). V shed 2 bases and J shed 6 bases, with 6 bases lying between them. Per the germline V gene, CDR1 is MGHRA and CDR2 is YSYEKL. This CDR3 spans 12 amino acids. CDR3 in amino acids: CASSQSGDTQYF. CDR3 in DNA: TGCGCCAGCAGCCAATCGGGGGATACGCAGTATTTT.

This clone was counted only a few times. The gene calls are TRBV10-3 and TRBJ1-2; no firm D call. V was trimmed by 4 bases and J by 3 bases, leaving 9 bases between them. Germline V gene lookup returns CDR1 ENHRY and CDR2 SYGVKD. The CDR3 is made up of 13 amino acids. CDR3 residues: CAISVDWDYGYTF. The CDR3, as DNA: TGTGCCATCAGTGTGGACTGGGACTATGGCTACACCTTC.

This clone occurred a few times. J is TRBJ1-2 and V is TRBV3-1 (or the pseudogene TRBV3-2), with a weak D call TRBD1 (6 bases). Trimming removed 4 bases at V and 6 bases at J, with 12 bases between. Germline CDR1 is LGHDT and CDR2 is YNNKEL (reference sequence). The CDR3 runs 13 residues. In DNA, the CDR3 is TGTGCCAGCAGCCCCGGCAGGGGCGATGGCTACACCTTC. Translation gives CASSPGRGDGYTF.

The CDR3 DNA reads as TGTGCCAGCAGCCCATCCATGAGCAATCAGCCCCAGCATTTT. It translates to CASSPSMSNQPQHF. This chain links TRBV5-6 with TRBJ1-5; D ambiguous. V gave up 4 bases and J gave up 1 base, with 9 bases separating them. The CDR3 extends over 14 amino acids. Per germline, CDR1 SGHDT and CDR2 YYEEEE.

The CDR3 DNA reads TGTGCCAGCAGTTCCACTGGGCTTGAACACTCCTACGAGCAGTACTTC. It specifies CASSSTGLEHSYEQYF. The rearrangement uses TRBV28 and TRBJ2-7; D gene uncertain. This CDR3 contains 16 residues. V lost 4 bases, J lost 0 bases, and 16 bases lay in between. CDR1 MDHEN and CDR2 SYDVKM come from the germline V gene.

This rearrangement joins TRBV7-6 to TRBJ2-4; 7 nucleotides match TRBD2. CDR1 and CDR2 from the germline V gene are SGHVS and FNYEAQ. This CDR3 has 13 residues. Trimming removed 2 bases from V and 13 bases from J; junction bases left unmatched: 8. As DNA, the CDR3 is TGTGCCAGCAGCTTATGGGCGGGGGAGGGACAGTACTTC. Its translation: CASSLWAGEGQYF.

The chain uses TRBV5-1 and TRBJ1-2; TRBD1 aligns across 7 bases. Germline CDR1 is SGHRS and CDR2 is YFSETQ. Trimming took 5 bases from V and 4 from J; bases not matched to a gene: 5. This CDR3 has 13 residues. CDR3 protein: CASREGAGYGYTF. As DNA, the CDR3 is TGCGCCAGCAGGGAGGGGGCCGGCTATGGCTACACCTTC.